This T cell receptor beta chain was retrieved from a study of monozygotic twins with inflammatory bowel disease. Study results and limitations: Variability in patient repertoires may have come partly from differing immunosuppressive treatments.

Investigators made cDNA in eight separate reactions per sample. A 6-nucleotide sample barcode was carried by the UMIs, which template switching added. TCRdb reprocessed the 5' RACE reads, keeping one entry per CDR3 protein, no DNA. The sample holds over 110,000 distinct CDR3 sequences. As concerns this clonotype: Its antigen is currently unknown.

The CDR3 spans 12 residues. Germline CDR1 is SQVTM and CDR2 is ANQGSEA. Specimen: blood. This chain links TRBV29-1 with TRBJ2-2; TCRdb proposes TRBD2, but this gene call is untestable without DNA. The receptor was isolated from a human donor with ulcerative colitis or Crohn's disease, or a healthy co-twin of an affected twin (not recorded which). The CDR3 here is CSGAGGTGELFF.